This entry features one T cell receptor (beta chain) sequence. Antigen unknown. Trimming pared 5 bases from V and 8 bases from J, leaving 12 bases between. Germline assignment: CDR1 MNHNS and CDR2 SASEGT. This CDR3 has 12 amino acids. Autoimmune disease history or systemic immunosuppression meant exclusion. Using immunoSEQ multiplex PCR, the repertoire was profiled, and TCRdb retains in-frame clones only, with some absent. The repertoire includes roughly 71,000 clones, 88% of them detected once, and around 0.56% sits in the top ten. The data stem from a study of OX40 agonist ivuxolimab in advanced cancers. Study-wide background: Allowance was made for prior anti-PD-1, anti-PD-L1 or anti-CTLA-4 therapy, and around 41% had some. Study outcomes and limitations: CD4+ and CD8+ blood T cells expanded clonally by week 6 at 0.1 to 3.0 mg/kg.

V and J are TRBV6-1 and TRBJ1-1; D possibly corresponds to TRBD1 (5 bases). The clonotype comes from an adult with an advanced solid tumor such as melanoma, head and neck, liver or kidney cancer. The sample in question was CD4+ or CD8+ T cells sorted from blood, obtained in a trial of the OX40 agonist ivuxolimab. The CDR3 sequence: CASSSRGQEAFF. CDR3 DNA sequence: TGTGCCAGCAGTTCTCGAGGACAAGAAGCTTTCTTT.